Below, one TCR beta chain is given with its context. Source study methods: Estimated nucleated cell counts came from reference gene primer amplification. TCRdb keeps only in-frame clones here, not all; method: immunoSEQ multiplex PCR. That table is the source of V, J and clone size, and D and trimming were worked out from the DNA. Of about 300,000 clones listed, 80% to 90% are singletons. The sample comes from a study of blood T cell repertoires in COVID-19. On the study more broadly: PBMCs, B-cell-depleted T cells, or T cells provided the cDNA or gDNA that made up the material.

This CDR3 is 15 amino acids long. Germline values: CDR1 MNHEY, CDR2 SMNVEV (reference sequence). V was shortened by 10 bases and J by 2 bases, with 19 bases between the two germline ends. Participant reports of clinical history set cohort assignment. Input material: PBMCs or T cells enriched from blood (not recorded which). The chain uses TRBV27 and TRBJ2-3, with D perhaps matching TRBD1 (7 bases). This sequence originates from a woman younger than 35 who had recovered from COVID-19. In nucleotides, the CDR3 is TGTGCCACCGCGGAGGGCAGGGGGATCACAGATACGCAGTATTTT. Its translation is CATAEGRGITDTQYF.